These 15 T cell receptor beta chains originate from one sample sequenced in a study of glioma-infiltrating T cells. Amplification of TCR alpha and beta CDR3 regions from RNA used iRepertoire nested multiplex PCR. TCRdb reanalysed the multiplex PCR reads using MiXCR and keeps one entry per CDR3 protein. The data show a few hundred thousand distinct CDR3 sequences, around 38% seen once. The material sequenced was glioma tissue, nonneoplastic brain tissue, or PBMCs (not recorded which). The receptors originated from a human donor with low-grade glioma or glioblastoma, undergoing nonglioma brain surgery, or in good health (not recorded which).

This clonotype appeared a few times. The J gene is TRBJ1-5, the V gene TRBV19; D gene ambiguous. This CDR3 is 16 amino acids long. V lost 7 bases to trimming and J lost 7 bases, with 23 bases between them. Germline lookup yields CDR1 LNHDA and CDR2 SQIVND (reference sequence). The CDR3, as DNA: TGTGCCAGTAATTTGTCGGGCACCTTGTTTTTGCAGCCCCAGCATTTT. Its translation: CASNLSGTLFLQPQHF.

The chain has TRBV7-2 and TRBJ1-1; D remains ambiguous. Germline V gene sequence: CDR1 SGHTA, CDR2 FQGNSA. The CDR3 has 13 residues. With 5 bases removed from V and 4 bases from J, the gap between germline ends came to 11 bases. The CDR3 nucleotides read TGTGCCAGCAGCGACGCATTGGGCACTGAAGCTTTCTTT. Protein: CASSDALGTEAFF. Using reference TRBV7-2 and TRBJ1-1 for the parts outside the CDR3, the full variable domain is GAGVSQSPSNKVTEKGKDVELRCDPISGHTALYWYRQSLGQGLEFLIYFQGNSAPDKSGLPSDRFSAERTGGSVSTLTIQRTQQEDSAVYLCASSDALGTEAFFGQGTRLTVV.

In this sample, this clonotype turned up many times. This chain joins TRBV6-1 and TRBJ2-3, with 7 bases lining up with TRBD2. This CDR3 is 17 amino acids long. V was clipped by 4 bases and J by 1 base; unmatched bases: 11. Per the germline V gene, CDR1 is MNHNS and CDR2 is SASEGT. The CDR3 region has the DNA TGTGCCAGCAGTGGACGATACTCGGGAGGAGGCACAGATACGCAGTATTTT. Protein product: CASSGRYSGGGTDTQYF.

To note about this clonotype: A clone one base away is much larger, so this may be a read error. The V gene is TRBV4-1, the J gene TRBJ2-3; D might be TRBD2 (5 bases). Looked up from germline, CDR1 is MGHRA and CDR2 is YSYEKL. The length of the CDR3 is 17 residues. The V end was cut by 0 bases, the J end by 2 bases, with 15 bases between. The CDR3 spells CASSQEGLEGSTDTQYF. Here the CDR3 DNA reads TGCGCCAGCAGCCAAGAAGGGCTAGAGGGCTCCACAGATACGCAGTATTTT.

CDR3 protein: CSARVIRVGASTDTQYF. The CDR3 nucleotides are TGCAGTGCTAGAGTGATACGGGTGGGGGCTAGCACAGATACGCAGTATTTT. The chain employs TRBV20-1 and TRBJ2-3; weak D call: TRBD1 (6 bases). Germline assignment: CDR1 DFQATT and CDR2 SNEGSKA (reference sequence). The CDR3 runs 17 residues. Trimming pared 1 base from V and 0 bases from J, leaving 17 bases between.

This rearrangement joins TRBV28 to TRBJ1-1, with TRBD1 matching over 8 bases. The CDR3 is 15 amino acids. Germline loops: CDR1 MDHEN, CDR2 SYDVKM. Germline trimming cut 3 bases from V and 5 bases from J; bases unmatched to any gene: 8. CDR3 residues: CASSLVDRVWTEAFF. The CDR3 region has the DNA TGTGCCAGCAGTTTGGTGGACAGGGTTTGGACTGAAGCTTTCTTT.

In this sample, this clonotype turned up many times. This rearrangement joins TRBV20-1 to TRBJ1-1; no firm D call. V dropped 0 bases and J dropped 2 bases, with 10 bases sitting between them. CDR3 length: 14 residues. The germline V gene has CDR1 DFQATT and CDR2 SNEGSKA (reference sequence). The DNA of the CDR3 is TGCAGTGCTAGAGATTACAGCCTAAACACTGAAGCTTTCTTT. The encoded protein is CSARDYSLNTEAFF.

CDR3 loop: CASSFGASEYYNEQFF. The DNA of the CDR3 is TGTGCCAGCAGTTTTGGGGCTAGCGAGTACTACAATGAGCAGTTCTTC. This sequence joins TRBV28 and TRBJ2-1, with D maybe TRBD2 (6 bases). Trimming left V 3 bases short and J 3 bases short, with 15 bases between. Germline loops: CDR1 MDHEN, CDR2 SYDVKM. This CDR3 has 16 residues.

The rearrangement joins TRBV2 to TRBJ2-7, with D uncertain. Trimming removed 4 bases from V and 4 bases from J, with 8 bases in between. The CDR3 is made up of 12 amino acids. Germline values: CDR1 SNHLY, CDR2 FYNNEI. The CDR3 bases are TGTGCCAGCAGTGGGCAGAGATACGAGCAGTACTTC. Translated, it gives CASSGQRYEQYF.

This clonotype has only a few counts. The genes are TRBV20-1 and TRBJ1-6, with D possibly being TRBD1 (5 bases). This CDR3 contains 15 residues. V dropped 5 bases and J dropped 8 bases, with 19 bases sitting between them. Germline-derived CDR1 and CDR2 are DFQATT and SNEGSKA (reference sequence). The CDR3 DNA is TGCAGTGCTCGTGGGACGGATGGAAGTGATTCACCCCTCCACTTT. As protein: CSARGTDGSDSPLHF.

In regard to this clonotype: Compared with germline, one end of the junction differs, possibly owing to a read error. The gene calls are TRBV20-1 and TRBJ1-5; a weak D match, TRBD1 (5 bases). The CDR3 is 14 residues long. CDR1 and CDR2 from the germline V gene are DFQATT and SNEGSKA (reference sequence). The CDR3 protein is CSASTGVSNEPQHF. The CDR3 DNA follows: TGCAGTGCTAGTACGGGGGTTAGCAATGAGCCCCAGCATTTT.

A remark on this clonotype: This clone may be a read error of a much larger clone one base away. The genes are TRBV28 and TRBJ1-1, with TRBD1 as a possible D gene (6 bases). This CDR3 is 14 amino acids long. CDR1 is MDHEN, CDR2 SYDVKM, per germline. Between the trimmed V and J ends, which lost 2 bases and 3 bases, there was a span of 10 bases. The CDR3 loop is CASSLEQGHTEAFF. DNA for the CDR3: TGTGCCAGCAGTTTAGAGCAGGGGCACACTGAAGCTTTCTTT.

The chain links TRBV2 to TRBJ2-5, with D possibly being TRBD1 (6 bases). This CDR3 has 15 residues. Germline V lookup: CDR1 SNHLY, CDR2 FYNNEI. V was pared by 1 base and J by 5 bases, with 14 bases between. The CDR3 reads CASSEEWGRGETQYF. Written as DNA, the CDR3 is TGTGCCAGCAGTGAAGAGTGGGGGCGCGGGGAGACCCAGTACTTC. Full variable domain (remainder filled in from reference TRBV2 and TRBJ2-5): EPEVTQTPSHQVTQMGQEVILRCVPISNHLYFYWYRQILGQKVEFLVSFYNNEISEKSEIFDDQFSVERPDGSNFTLKIRSTKLEDSAMYFCASSEEWGRGETQYFGPGTRLLVL.

V and J are TRBV5-5 and TRBJ2-1; D possibly corresponds to TRBD1 (5 bases). V lost 0 bases and J 8 bases, leaving 15 bases between the germline ends. The CDR3 totals 15 residues. Germline-derived CDR1 and CDR2 are SGHKS and YYEKEE (reference sequence). The CDR3 here is CASSLGLGAFDEQFF. The CDR3 DNA sequence: TGTGCCAGCAGCTTGGGGCTAGGGGCCTTTGATGAGCAGTTCTTC.

The rearrangement uses TRBV7-9 and TRBJ2-3; the D gene is possibly TRBD2 (6 bases). Germline-derived CDR1 and CDR2 are SEHNR and FQNEAQ (reference sequence). V was shortened by 5 bases and J by 4 bases, with 16 bases between the two germline ends. This CDR3 has 15 residues. CDR3 DNA: TGTGCCAGCAGCCCTGTCTTGGGGGAGGCAGATACGCAGTATTTT. As protein: CASSPVLGEADTQYF.